This T cell receptor (beta chain) was recovered during a study of shared clonotypes between healthy human individuals. Across the whole study: Three plates each covered CD4 naive and memory; CD8 naive two, CD8 memory one.

In germline, CDR1 is MDHEN, CDR2 SYDVKM. V was pared by 1 base and J by 10 bases, with 11 bases between. This CDR3 is built from 14 residues. CD45RO-negative, CCR7-positively selected cells formed the naive CD8 fraction, excluding terminally differentiated effector memory CD45RA+ cells. The donors were all Caucasian adults (living in Nashville, Tennessee). The repertoire was sequenced with immunoSEQ multiplex PCR; TCRdb's copy has only in-frame clones and lacks some. The table has about 2 million clones, over 85% seen once. The receptor comes from a man between 18 and 29 years old in good health. The J gene is TRBJ1-6, the V gene TRBV28; D uncertain. Sequenced material: naive CD8+ T cells sorted from blood. The CDR3 loop is CASSLYGTGSPLHF. CDR3 DNA sequence: TGTGCCAGCAGTTTATACGGTACGGGGTCACCCCTCCACTTT.